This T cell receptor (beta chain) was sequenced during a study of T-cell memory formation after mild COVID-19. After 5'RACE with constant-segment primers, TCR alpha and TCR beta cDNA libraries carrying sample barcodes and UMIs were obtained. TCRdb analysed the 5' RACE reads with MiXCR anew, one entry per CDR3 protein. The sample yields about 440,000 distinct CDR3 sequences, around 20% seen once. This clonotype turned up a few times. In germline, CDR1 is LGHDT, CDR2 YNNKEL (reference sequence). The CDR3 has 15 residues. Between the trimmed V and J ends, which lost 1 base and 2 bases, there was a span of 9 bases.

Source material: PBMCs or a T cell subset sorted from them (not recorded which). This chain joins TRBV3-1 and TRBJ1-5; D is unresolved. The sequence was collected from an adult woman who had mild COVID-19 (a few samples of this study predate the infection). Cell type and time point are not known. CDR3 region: CASSQGQAGNQPQHF. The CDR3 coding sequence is TGTGCCAGCAGCCAAGGGCAAGCCGGCAATCAGCCCCAGCATTTT.